This TCR beta chain was sequenced during a study of monozygotic twins with inflammatory bowel disease. Study-wide points: Differing T cell subtypes remained indistinguishable.

cDNA was made in eight separate reactions per sample. TCRdb reprocessed the 5' RACE reads and keeps a single row for each CDR3 protein, giving no DNA. The sample table sets out 330,000 or so distinct CDR3 sequences. The CDR3 is 15 amino acids. CDR1 DFQATT and CDR2 SNEGSKA come from the germline V gene (reference sequence). In regard to this clonotype: The antigen remains unidentified.

The clonotype comes from a human donor with ulcerative colitis or Crohn's disease, or a healthy co-twin of an affected twin (not recorded which). Sequencing used blood. The rearrangement links TRBV20-1 to TRBJ2-7; TCRdb selects TRBD1, and the lack of DNA leaves this call unchecked. CDR3: CSASKQGSISYEQYF.